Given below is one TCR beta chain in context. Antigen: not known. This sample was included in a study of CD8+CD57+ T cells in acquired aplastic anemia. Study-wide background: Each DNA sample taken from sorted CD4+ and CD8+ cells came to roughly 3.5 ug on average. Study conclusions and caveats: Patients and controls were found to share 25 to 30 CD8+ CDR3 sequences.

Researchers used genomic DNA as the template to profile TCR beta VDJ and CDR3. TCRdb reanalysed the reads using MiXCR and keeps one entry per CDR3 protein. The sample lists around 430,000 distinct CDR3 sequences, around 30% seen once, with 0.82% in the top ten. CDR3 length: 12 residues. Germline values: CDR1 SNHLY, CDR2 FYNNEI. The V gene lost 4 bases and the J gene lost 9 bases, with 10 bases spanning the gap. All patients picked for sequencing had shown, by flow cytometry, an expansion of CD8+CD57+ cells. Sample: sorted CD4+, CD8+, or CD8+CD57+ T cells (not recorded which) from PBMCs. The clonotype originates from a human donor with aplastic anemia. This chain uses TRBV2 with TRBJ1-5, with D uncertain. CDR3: CASSGVGRPQHF. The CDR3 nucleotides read TGTGCCAGCAGTGGAGTCGGGCGGCCCCAGCATTTT.